This TCR beta chain comes out of a study of CD8+CD57+ T cells in acquired aplastic anemia. For CDR3 and TCR beta VDJ profiling, genomic DNA was the template used. TCRdb re-called the reads with MiXCR, one entry per CDR3 protein. The sample yields around 170,000 distinct CDR3 sequences, about 64% seen once. This clonotype was seen at least ten times. The CDR3 is 15 amino acids. The trim removed 3 bases at V and 2 bases at J, leaving 7 bases unmatched. CDR1 is ENHRY, CDR2 SYGVKD, per germline. The TCR sequence derives from a human donor in good health. The genes are TRBV10-3 and TRBJ2-7, with 7 bases lining up with TRBD1. Material: sorted CD4+, CD8+, or CD8+CD57+ T cells (not recorded which) from PBMCs. CDR3 bases: TGTGCCATCAGTGACCGGGACAGTCTTCCCTACGAGCAGTACTTC. Amino acids: CAISDRDSLPYEQYF.